This passage covers 19 T cell receptor beta chains from one sample sequenced in a study of T cells after yellow fever vaccination. TCRdb independently ran MiXCR on the 5' RACE reads; one entry per CDR3 protein. The repertoire holds hundreds of thousands of distinct CDR3 sequences, with 20% to 25% as singletons. The specimen was PBMCs, collected approximately 20 days after the first yellow fever vaccination. The receptors were gathered from a man younger than 35 who received the YFV17D yellow fever vaccine.

This chain links TRBV7-3 with TRBJ2-1, with D unresolved. Per the germline V gene, CDR1 is SGHTA and CDR2 is FQGTGA. V lost 0 bases, J lost 7 bases, and 13 bases lay in between. This CDR3 has 15 residues. The CDR3, as DNA: TGTGCCAGCAGCTTAACCTCTTGGGCCGCGAATGAGCAGTTCTTC. Translated: CASSLTSWAANEQFF.

The chain joins TRBV18 to TRBJ2-3; no definite D call. V lost 3 bases, J lost 8 bases, and 18 bases lay in between. Germline V gives CDR1 KGHSH, CDR2 LQKENI. The CDR3 sequence is 15 residues long. The CDR3 loop reads CASSPLNAKRSTQYF. The CDR3 nucleotides are TGTGCCAGCTCACCGCTAAATGCCAAACGCTCTACGCAGTATTTT.

This clonotype showed up many times. V gene TRBV5-1 combines with J gene TRBJ2-4; D gene ambiguous. The CDR3 length is 14 residues. Germline assignment: CDR1 SGHRS and CDR2 YFSETQ. Between the trimmed V and J ends, which lost 2 bases and 0 bases, there was a span of 6 bases. The CDR3, as DNA: TGCGCCAGCAGCTTAACAGTAGCCAAAAACATTCAGTACTTC. Translated: CASSLTVAKNIQYF.

The gene calls are TRBV11-1 and TRBJ2-6; TRBD2 matches at 9 bases. The CDR3 length is 18 residues. V was pared by 3 bases and J by 0 bases, with 6 bases of the junction left unmatched. CDR1 is SGHAT, CDR2 FQDESV, per germline (reference sequence). CDR3 amino acids: CASSFRLADLSGANVLTF. In nucleotides, the CDR3 is TGTGCCAGCAGCTTCCGACTAGCGGACCTCTCTGGGGCCAACGTCCTGACTTTC.

The V call is TRBV5-1, the J call TRBJ1-1; D uncertain. Trimming shortened V by 5 bases and J by 7 bases, and 15 bases separated the two germline ends. The CDR3 sequence is 13 residues long. CDR1 SGHRS and CDR2 YFSETQ come from the germline V gene. The CDR3 nucleotides read TGCGCCAGCAGTTCGCAGGTTGGTGATGAAGCTTTCTTT. Protein sequence: CASSSQVGDEAFF. The full variable domain, completed using reference TRBV5-1 and TRBJ1-1, is KAGVTQTPRYLIKTRGQQVTLSCSPISGHRSVSWYQQTPGQGLQFLFEYFSETQRNKGNFPGRFSGRQFSNSRSEMNVSTLELGDSALYLCASSSQVGDEAFFGQGTRLTVV.

This clonotype has only a few counts. The rearrangement uses TRBV6-4 and TRBJ1-1; TRBD1 is a possible D gene (5 bases). Trimming shortened V by 0 bases and J by 3 bases, and 17 bases separated the two germline ends. The CDR3 sequence is 17 residues long. Germline lookup yields CDR1 MRHNA and CDR2 SNTAGT. CDR3 coding DNA: TGTGCCAGCAGTGACTCTTACCGGGACGGAGGGGACACTGAAGCTTTCTTT. It translates to CASSDSYRDGGDTEAFF.

This chain connects TRBV6-2 or TRBV6-3 to TRBJ2-7; possibly TRBD1 for D (8 bases). The length of the CDR3 is 13 residues. CDR1 MNHEY and CDR2 SVGEGT come from the germline V gene. Trimming removed 10 bases at V and 3 bases at J, with 16 bases between. This CDR3 is CATGAGQDYEQYV. DNA of the CDR3: TGTGCCACAGGAGCGGGACAGGACTACGAGCAGTACGTC.

This rearrangement joins TRBV11-2 to TRBJ2-5, with D possibly being TRBD1 (6 bases). With 0 bases removed from V and 10 bases from J, the gap between germline ends came to 30 bases. Germline assignment: CDR1 SGHAT and CDR2 FQNNGV. The CDR3 is 19 residues long. The CDR3 region has the DNA TGTGCCAGCAGCTTAGATTCCCCGAGGACAGCTTTCGGCCTGGAAGGCCAGTACTTC. Translating gives CASSLDSPRTAFGLEGQYF.

This clonotype was seen repeatedly, ten times or more. The chain combines TRBV4-2 with TRBJ2-1; D gene unclear. The CDR3 is made up of 12 amino acids. V gave up 6 bases and J gave up 0 bases, with 3 bases separating them. CDR1 and CDR2 (germline): LGHNA, YNFKEQ. CDR3 nucleotides: TGTGCCAGCAGTCCCTCCTACAATGAGCAGTTCTTC. This sequence encodes CASSPSYNEQFF.

For the CDR3, the DNA is TGTGCCAGCAGCTCTCGGGAGGGGTATTCACCCCTCCACTTT. Translation: CASSSREGYSPLHF. The V call is TRBV28, the J call TRBJ1-6; D is perhaps TRBD1 (5 bases). With 6 bases removed from V and 8 bases from J, the gap between germline ends came to 14 bases. CDR1 and CDR2 from the germline V gene are MDHEN and SYDVKM. The CDR3 covers 14 residues. The full variable domain, its missing parts supplied by reference TRBV28 and TRBJ1-6, is DVKVTQSSRYLVKRTGEKVFLECVQDMDHENMFWYRQDPGLGLRLIYFSYDVKMKEKGDIPEGYSVSREKKERFSLILESASTNQTSMYLCASSSREGYSPLHFGNGTRLTVT.

This clonotype has more than one count but fewer than ten. This rearrangement joins TRBV10-1 to TRBJ2-1; 10 positions agree with TRBD1. In germline, CDR1 is WNHNN, CDR2 SYGVQD (reference sequence). The ends lost 5 bases at V and 3 bases at J; junction bases unmatched: 4. This CDR3 is built from 15 residues. CDR3 bases: TGCGCCAGCAGTCCCGGGACAGGGGTCTACAATGAGCAGTTCTTC. Amino acid sequence: CASSPGTGVYNEQFF.

CDR3 bases: TGTGCCAGTAGTCCCCGGAGCGGGGGGAAAGGTACGCAGTATTTT. Translated, it gives CASSPRSGGKGTQYF. V usage is TRBV19 and J usage is TRBJ2-3; 9 nucleotides line up with TRBD2. The CDR3 is made up of 15 amino acids. Germline values: CDR1 LNHDA, CDR2 SQIVND (reference sequence). V gave up 5 bases and J gave up 8 bases; unmatched junction bases: 11.

This clonotype was seen a few times. The genes are TRBV4-1 and TRBJ2-3, with 7 nucleotides matching TRBD1. The CDR3 has 16 residues. J lost 2 bases, V lost 5 bases, and 10 bases had no gene match. Germline assignment: CDR1 MGHRA and CDR2 YSYEKL. The CDR3 region has the DNA TGCGCCAGCAGCTTCCATCAGGGACAGCACACAGATACGCAGTATTTT. Protein sequence: CASSFHQGQHTDTQYF.

The rearrangement links TRBV7-2 to TRBJ1-5; a weak D match, TRBD1 (5 bases). V was shortened by 4 bases and J by 8 bases, with 12 bases between the two germline ends. Germline assignment: CDR1 SGHTA and CDR2 FQGNSA. The CDR3 is made up of 13 amino acids. The CDR3 nucleotides are TGTGCCAGCAGCTACCACCGCAGGGAGCCCCAGCATTTT. This gives the protein CASSYHRREPQHF.

This clonotype was observed many times. The chain combines TRBV12-3 or TRBV12-4 with TRBJ2-3; 8 bases are a match to TRBD2. With 3 bases clipped from V and 5 bases from J, the junction kept 4 bases outside the gene matches. CDR3 length: 14 residues. The DNA for the CDR3 is TGTGCCAGCAGTTTCGGGGGGGCCGGAGATACGCAGTATTTT. This gives the protein CASSFGGAGDTQYF.

By share, this clonotype counts as medium-sized. The chain combines TRBV5-1 with TRBJ2-5; 7 nucleotides agree with TRBD1. The CDR3 runs to 13 residues. The junction had 2 bases not matched to a gene; V was cut back by 4 bases and J by 2 bases. From germline, CDR1 is SGHRS and CDR2 YFSETQ. CDR3 residues: CASSGTAQETQYF. In DNA, the CDR3 is TGCGCCAGCAGCGGGACAGCGCAAGAGACCCAGTACTTC. The whole variable domain, filled in from reference TRBV5-1 and TRBJ2-5, reads KAGVTQTPRYLIKTRGQQVTLSCSPISGHRSVSWYQQTPGQGLQFLFEYFSETQRNKGNFPGRFSGRQFSNSRSEMNVSTLELGDSALYLCASSGTAQETQYFGPGTRLLVL.

A word on this clonotype: A read error may account for a junction end that differs from germline. V usage is TRBV7-7 and J usage is TRBJ2-5; 7 bases fit TRBD1. Germline-derived CDR1 and CDR2 are SSHAT and FNYEAQ (reference sequence). CDR3 length equals 15 residues. The CDR3 protein is CASSLGAPGGETQYF. The CDR3 DNA is TGTGCTAGCAGCTTAGGAGCCCCAGGGGGAGAGACCCAGTACTTC.

This clonotype was seen only a few times. The chain carries TRBV7-2 and TRBJ1-1; no firm D call. The CDR3 has 15 amino acids. Trimming left V 3 bases short and J 0 bases short, with 11 bases between. Germline V gene lookup returns CDR1 SGHTA and CDR2 FQGNSA. The DNA for the CDR3 is TGTGCCAGCAGCTTTGGGTCGAACTTGAACACTGAAGCTTTCTTT. It specifies CASSFGSNLNTEAFF.

In its sample, this clonotype was seen a few times. V and J are TRBV7-8 and TRBJ2-3; no definite D call. The CDR3 loop spans 14 amino acids. Germline V gene lookup returns CDR1 SGHVS and CDR2 FQNEAQ. The V end was cut by 2 bases, the J end by 6 bases, with 12 bases between. CDR3 in DNA: TGTGCCAGCAGCTTAATGGCGGATCGGGATACGCAGTATTTT. As protein: CASSLMADRDTQYF.